This T cell receptor (beta chain) was identified in a study of control samples from healthy donors and cancer patients. The repertoire was sequenced with immunoSEQ multiplex PCR; TCRdb's copy has only in-frame clones and lacks some. The table includes tens of thousands of clones, about 90% detected once. Trimming left V 5 bases short and J 3 bases short, with 11 bases between. This CDR3 contains 13 residues. The V gene's germline CDR1 is MNHEY and CDR2 SMNVEV (reference sequence). The rearrangement links TRBV27 to TRBJ2-7; no reliable D call. The specimen was formalin-fixed, paraffin-embedded tissue. The source of this sequence is a female donor with melanoma. CDR3 amino acids: CASSRIGVYEQYF. DNA of the CDR3: TGTGCCAGCAGTCGTATCGGAGTCTACGAGCAGTACTTC.